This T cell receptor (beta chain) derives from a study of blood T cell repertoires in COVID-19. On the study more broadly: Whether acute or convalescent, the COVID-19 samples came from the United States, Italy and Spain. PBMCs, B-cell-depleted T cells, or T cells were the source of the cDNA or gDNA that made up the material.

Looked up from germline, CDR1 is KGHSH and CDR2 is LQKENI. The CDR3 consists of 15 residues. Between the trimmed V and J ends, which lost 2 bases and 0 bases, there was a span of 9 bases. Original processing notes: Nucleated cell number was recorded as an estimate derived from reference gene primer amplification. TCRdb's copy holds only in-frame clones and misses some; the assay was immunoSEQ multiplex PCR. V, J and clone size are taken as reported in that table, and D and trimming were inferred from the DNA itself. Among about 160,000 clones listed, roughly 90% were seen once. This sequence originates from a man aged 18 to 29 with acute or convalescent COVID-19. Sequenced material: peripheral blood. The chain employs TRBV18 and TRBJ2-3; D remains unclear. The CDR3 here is CASSPIGPSTDTQYF. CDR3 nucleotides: TGTGCCAGCTCACCAATTGGCCCTAGCACAGATACGCAGTATTTT. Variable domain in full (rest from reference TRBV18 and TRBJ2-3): NAGVMQNPRHLVRRRGQEARLRCSPMKGHSHVYWYRQLPEEGLKFMVYLQKENIIDESGMPKERFSAEFPKEGPSILRIQQVVRGDSAAYFCASSPIGPSTDTQYFGPGTRLTVL.